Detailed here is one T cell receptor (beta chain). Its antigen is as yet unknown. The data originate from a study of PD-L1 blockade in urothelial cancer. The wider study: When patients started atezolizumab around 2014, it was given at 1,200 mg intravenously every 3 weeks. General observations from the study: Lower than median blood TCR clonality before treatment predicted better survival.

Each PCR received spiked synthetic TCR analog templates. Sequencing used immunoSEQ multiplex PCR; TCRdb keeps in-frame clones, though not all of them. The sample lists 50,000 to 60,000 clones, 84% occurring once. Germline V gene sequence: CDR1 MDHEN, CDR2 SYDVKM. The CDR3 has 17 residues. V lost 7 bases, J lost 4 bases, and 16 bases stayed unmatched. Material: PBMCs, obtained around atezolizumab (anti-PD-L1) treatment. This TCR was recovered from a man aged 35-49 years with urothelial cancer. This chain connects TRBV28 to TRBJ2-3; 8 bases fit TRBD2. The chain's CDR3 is CASTRVGSGRGPDTQYF. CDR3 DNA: TGTGCCAGCACCCGCGTTGGCAGCGGGAGAGGGCCAGATACGCAGTATTTT.